This TCR beta chain was retrieved from a study of cytomegalovirus exposure and HLA in healthy donors. There are 16 residues in the CDR3. Looked up from germline, CDR1 is SGHNT and CDR2 is YYREEE (reference sequence). V was clipped by 5 bases and J by 6 bases; unmatched bases: 10. The PCR used 60 Vbeta and 13 Jbeta primers. TCRdb keeps only in-frame clones here, not all; method: immunoSEQ multiplex PCR. The sample holds about 130,000 clones; around 75% are singletons and the top ten take around 3.1%. This clone has just a few counts. The receptor's source is a man in his forties or fifties in good health and CMV-seronegative. The chain combines TRBV5-4 with TRBJ2-2; 10 positions agree with TRBD2. The source material was PBMCs. The CDR3 DNA reads as TGTGCCAGCAGTCCCCTAGCGGGAGTAGCTCCCGGGGAGCTGTTTTTT. Translated: CASSPLAGVAPGELFF.